These 27 T cell receptor beta chains originate from one sample sequenced in a study of cytomegalovirus exposure and HLA in healthy donors. Researchers ran the PCR with 60 Vbeta and 13 Jbeta primers. Sequenced by immunoSEQ multiplex PCR; TCRdb stores in-frame clones only, minus some. This listing includes more than 50,000 clones. Sequencing was performed on PBMCs. The receptors stem from a woman aged 40 to 49 in good health and CMV-seronegative.

This chain connects TRBV28 to TRBJ1-2, with no clear D. V dropped 4 bases and J dropped 4 bases, with 13 bases sitting between them. This CDR3 comprises 14 residues. Germline V gives CDR1 MDHEN, CDR2 SYDVKM. The CDR3: CASSSPSDVYGYTF. DNA of the CDR3: TGTGCCAGCAGTTCCCCCTCAGATGTCTATGGCTACACCTTC.

The genes are TRBV6-5 and TRBJ1-2; 8 bases fit TRBD1. The trim removed 8 bases at V and 4 bases at J, leaving 12 bases unmatched. CDR1 is MNHEY, CDR2 SVGAGI, per germline. The CDR3 length is 15 residues. The CDR3 protein is CASSLFSGGGYGYTF. CDR3 nucleotides: TGTGCCAGCTCTCTCTTTTCAGGGGGCGGCTATGGCTACACCTTC.

The V call is TRBV15, the J call TRBJ2-1, with D hard to call. Germline values: CDR1 LNHNV, CDR2 YYDKDF (reference sequence). This CDR3 has 14 amino acids. The V gene lost 6 bases and the J gene lost 5 bases, with 14 bases spanning the gap. CDR3 DNA sequence: TGTGCCACCAGTGCACTGCCCCTCGACAATGAGCAGTTCTTC. The encoded protein is CATSALPLDNEQFF.

Here the CDR3 reads CASSSQGAGYEQYF. Written as DNA, the CDR3 is TGTGCCAGCAGCTCTCAGGGGGCGGGGTACGAGCAGTACTTC. The V call is TRBV5-4, the J call TRBJ2-7; TRBD1 aligns across 8 bases. The CDR3 is 14 amino acids. Germline V gene lookup returns CDR1 SGHNT and CDR2 YYREEE (reference sequence). Trimming removed 3 bases from V and 4 bases from J; junction bases left unmatched: 6.

This sequence joins TRBV28 and TRBJ2-5; D gene ambiguous. Germline assignment: CDR1 MDHEN and CDR2 SYDVKM. V was shortened by 5 bases and J by 4 bases, with 5 bases between the two germline ends. The CDR3 sequence is 11 residues long. The chain's CDR3 is CASSKLETQYF. Here the CDR3 DNA reads TGTGCCAGCAGTAAGCTAGAGACCCAGTACTTC.

V gene TRBV19 combines with J gene TRBJ1-2; D gene ambiguous. Germline CDR1 is LNHDA and CDR2 is SQIVND (reference sequence). The CDR3 length is 14 residues. V was trimmed by 2 bases and J by 4 bases, leaving 11 bases between them. The CDR3 sequence is CASSIRGQAYGYTF. CDR3 DNA: TGTGCCAGTAGTATACGGGGTCAGGCCTATGGCTACACCTTC.

The chain combines TRBV9 with TRBJ2-3; D is undetermined. Germline V lookup: CDR1 SGDLS, CDR2 YYNGEE. CDR3 length: 16 amino acids. V was pared by 0 bases and J by 4 bases, with 15 bases between. This chain's CDR3 is CASSVGASSLADTQYF. In DNA form, the CDR3 reads TGTGCCAGCAGCGTAGGCGCGTCTTCTCTGGCAGATACGCAGTATTTT.

The chain employs TRBV5-1 and TRBJ2-2; tentative D call: TRBD1 (6 bases). This CDR3 comprises 15 residues. The V and J ends lost 0 bases and 4 bases respectively, with 10 bases between them. The germline gives CDR1 SGHRS, CDR2 YFSETQ. Here the CDR3 DNA reads TGCGCCAGCAGCTTGGAACAGGGAGCCACCGGGGAGCTGTTTTTT. Amino acid sequence: CASSLEQGATGELFF.

The gene calls are TRBV19 and TRBJ2-5; 7 nucleotides align to TRBD1. This CDR3 region has 13 residues. CDR1 is LNHDA, CDR2 SQIVND, per germline (reference sequence). V shed 10 bases and J 1 base; nucleotides not matched to a gene: 6. CDR3 sequence reads: CATGTALQETQYF. The CDR3 DNA is TGTGCCACTGGGACAGCGCTCCAAGAGACCCAGTACTTC.

This chain links TRBV5-1 with TRBJ2-3; maybe TRBD2 (6 bases). V lost 4 bases, J lost 3 bases, and 18 bases lay in between. CDR3 length: 16 residues. Germline CDR1 SGHRS, CDR2 YFSETQ. As DNA, the CDR3 is TGCGCCAGCAGCCCCCCTTTAGCGGATACAACAGATACGCAGTATTTT. As protein: CASSPPLADTTDTQYF.

The chain links TRBV5-1 to TRBJ2-7; 10 positions match TRBD2. CDR3 length: 16 amino acids. The germline V gene has CDR1 SGHRS and CDR2 YFSETQ. After removal of 0 bases from V and 1 base from J, the junction contained 4 bases not matched to a gene. DNA of the CDR3: TGCGCCAGCAGCTTGGTCAGGACTAGCGGTTCCTACGAGCAGTACTTC. Protein sequence: CASSLVRTSGSYEQYF.

The chain combines TRBV5-5 with TRBJ2-7; D is perhaps TRBD1 (6 bases). This CDR3 spans 14 amino acids. The germline CDR1 and CDR2 sequences are SGHKS and YYEKEE (reference sequence). V dropped 0 bases and J dropped 3 bases, with 10 bases sitting between them. CDR3 coding DNA: TGTGCCAGCAGCTTGGCCACAGGGAGCTACGAGCAGTACTTC. Amino acid sequence: CASSLATGSYEQYF.

The gene calls are TRBV6-6 and TRBJ2-3; 14 nucleotides align to TRBD2. V shed 6 bases, J shed 4 bases, and the junction held 6 bases outside the gene matches. CDR3 length equals 16 residues. Germline loops: CDR1 MNHNY, CDR2 SVGAGI (reference sequence). CDR3 sequence reads: CASSPPGLAGADTQYF. The DNA for the CDR3 is TGTGCCAGCAGCCCCCCGGGACTAGCGGGAGCAGATACGCAGTATTTT.

The chain is built from TRBV19 and TRBJ1-1; tentatively, D is TRBD1 (5 bases). V was cut by 4 bases and J by 1 base, with 13 bases left in between. This CDR3 is 15 amino acids long. Germline lookup yields CDR1 LNHDA and CDR2 SQIVND (reference sequence). CDR3 nucleotides: TGTGCCAGTAGTAAGCCGGAGCAGGGGAACACTGAAGCTTTCTTT. This translates into CASSKPEQGNTEAFF.

Points on this clone: An end of the junction does not agree with germline; a read error may underlie this. V usage is TRBV7-2 and J usage is TRBJ2-2, with 8 bases lining up with TRBD1. The CDR3 consists of 16 residues. Germline assignment: CDR1 SGHTA and CDR2 FQGNSA. This CDR3 is CASSLPSTGVGGELLF. The DNA of the CDR3 is TGTGCCAGCAGCTTACCCTCGACAGGGGTCGGCGGGGAGCTGCTTTTT.

This rearrangement joins TRBV30 to TRBJ2-7; maybe TRBD2 (5 bases). In germline, CDR1 is GTSNPN, CDR2 SVGIG (reference sequence). V lost 3 bases to trimming and J lost 12 bases, with 18 bases between them. The CDR3 is made up of 12 amino acids. CDR3 nucleotide sequence: TGTGCCTGGAGGTCGGATGGACTGAACTTGTACTTC. Its translation: CAWRSDGLNLYF. Using reference TRBV30 and TRBJ2-7 for the parts outside the CDR3, the full variable domain is SQTIHQWPATLVQPVGSPLSLECTVEGTSNPNLYWYRQAAGRGLQLLFYSVGIGQISSEVPQNLSASRPQDRQFILSSKKLLLSDSGFYLCAWRSDGLNLYFGPGTRLTVT.

The rearrangement links TRBV18 to TRBJ2-3; 12 nucleotides align to TRBD2. This CDR3 contains 17 residues. V lost 3 bases, J lost 5 bases, and 9 bases stayed unmatched. Per germline, CDR1 KGHSH and CDR2 LQKENI. The CDR3 sequence: CASSPRTSGAGQDTQYF. The CDR3 DNA reads TGTGCCAGCTCACCTAGGACTAGCGGGGCGGGTCAAGATACGCAGTATTTT.

This chain joins TRBV28 and TRBJ1-2, with a tentative D call TRBD1 (6 bases). V was clipped by 8 bases and J by 1 base, with 11 bases between them. Germline V gene data show CDR1 as MDHEN and CDR2 as SYDVKM. This CDR3 is 13 amino acids long. The CDR3 nucleotides read TGTGCCAGCTTACAGGGTGATAACTATGGCTACACCTTC. It yields the protein CASLQGDNYGYTF.

V usage is TRBV5-4 and J usage is TRBJ1-2; D gene ambiguous. CDR1 and CDR2 from the germline V gene are SGHNT and YYREEE (reference sequence). The ends were cut back, 0 bases at V and 3 bases at J, with 6 bases in the middle. The CDR3 has 13 amino acids. Here the CDR3 reads CASSLDLDYGYTF. In DNA form, the CDR3 reads TGTGCCAGCAGCTTGGACCTAGACTATGGCTACACCTTC.

This sequence joins TRBV30 and TRBJ1-1; TRBD1 is a possible D gene (6 bases). Germline V gene lookup returns CDR1 GTSNPN and CDR2 SVGIG (reference sequence). CDR3 length: 14 amino acids. The germline V and J ends were trimmed by 0 bases and 3 bases, with 11 bases remaining between them. CDR3 sequence reads: CAWSVTGSYTEAFF. CDR3 in DNA: TGTGCCTGGAGTGTGACAGGAAGTTACACTGAAGCTTTCTTT.

The chain couples TRBV7-2 to TRBJ1-2, with TRBD1 identical over 9 bases. Germline CDR1 reads SGHTA; CDR2 reads FQGNSA. V was pared by 4 bases and J by 2 bases, with 11 bases of the junction left unmatched. The CDR3 sequence is 17 residues long. The CDR3 DNA sequence: TGTGCCAGCAGCTCCACCCTAAGGACAGGGGACAACTATGGCTACACCTTC. Protein product: CASSSTLRTGDNYGYTF. Full variable domain (outside the CDR3, taken from reference TRBV7-2 and TRBJ1-2): GAGVSQSPSNKVTEKGKDVELRCDPISGHTALYWYRQSLGQGLEFLIYFQGNSAPDKSGLPSDRFSAERTGGSVSTLTIQRTQQEDSAVYLCASSSTLRTGDNYGYTFGSGTRLTVV.

The rearrangement joins TRBV19 to TRBJ1-5; D ambiguous. The CDR3 extends over 15 amino acids. V shed 0 bases and J shed 4 bases, with 10 bases lying between them. CDR1 is LNHDA, CDR2 SQIVND, per germline (reference sequence). This chain's CDR3 is CASSIDGEENQPQHF. The CDR3 nucleotides are TGTGCCAGTAGTATAGACGGGGAAGAGAATCAGCCCCAGCATTTT.

The chain recombines TRBV7-6 with TRBJ2-2; D gene uncertain. This CDR3 region has 15 residues. Germline CDR1 is SGHVS and CDR2 is FNYEAQ. The V end was cut by 6 bases, the J end by 7 bases, with 18 bases between. CDR3 DNA: TGTGCCAGCAGTTCCTCGATCGGTCTAAGCGGGGAGCTGTTTTTT. It specifies CASSSSIGLSGELFF.

This rearrangement joins TRBV6-4 to TRBJ1-5, with D perhaps TRBD1 (5 bases). Germline CDR1 and CDR2: MRHNA and SNTAGT. The CDR3 totals 12 residues. V lost 6 bases to trimming and J lost 4 bases, with 7 bases between them. The CDR3 coding sequence is TGTGCCAGCAGACCAGGGAATCAGCCCCAGCATTTT. It translates to CASRPGNQPQHF.

Turning to this clone: This same CDR3 is encoded by further DNA sequences in the sample. The chain is built from TRBV9 and TRBJ2-5, with a possible D match to TRBD2 (6 bases). Trimming shortened V by 3 bases and J by 2 bases, and 11 bases separated the two germline ends. CDR3 length equals 14 residues. CDR1 and CDR2 (germline): SGDLS, YYNGEE. CDR3 bases: TGTGCCAGCAGCGGGGGAGGCTTACAAGAGACCCAGTACTTC. Protein product: CASSGGGLQETQYF. The variable domain in full, with the rest retrieved from reference TRBV9 and TRBJ2-5, is DSGVTQTPKHLITATGQRVTLRCSPRSGDLSVYWYQQSLDQGLQFLIQYYNGEERAKGNILERFSAQQFPDLHSELNLSSLELGDSALYFCASSGGGLQETQYFGPGTRLLVL.

Here the CDR3 reads CASRADSRGNEQYF. The CDR3 nucleotides are TGTGCCAGCAGGGCGGACTCCCGAGGGAACGAGCAGTACTTC. The chain has TRBV11-2 and TRBJ2-7; D is possibly TRBD2 (5 bases). Trimming removed 6 bases from V and 5 bases from J, with 17 bases in between. CDR1 and CDR2 from the germline V gene are SGHAT and FQNNGV. The length of the CDR3 is 14 residues.

The chain employs TRBV10-3 and TRBJ2-7, with TRBD2 matching 8 bases. V shed 0 bases and J 5 bases; nucleotides not matched to a gene: 6. The germline V gene has CDR1 ENHRY and CDR2 SYGVKD. The CDR3 has 15 residues. In DNA, the CDR3 is TGTGCCATCAGTGAGTCGACAGCGGGAGTACACGAGCAGTACTTC. This sequence encodes CAISESTAGVHEQYF.